The entry that follows covers one T cell receptor beta chain sequence. The data were taken from a study of shared clonotypes between healthy human individuals. Background on the study: Used for every donor were three CD4 naive, three CD4 memory, two CD8 naive and one CD8 memory plate.

V gave up 4 bases and J gave up 4 bases, with 10 bases separating them. The CDR3 consists of 13 residues. The germline CDR1 and CDR2 sequences are MNHNS and SASEGT. The protocol was immunoSEQ multiplex PCR, while the TCRdb copy is restricted to in-frame clones and leaves out a portion. The sample has millions of clones; more than 80% are singletons. The sequencing sample was made of naive CD4+ T cells from PBMCs. Subset: CD45RA+ positively selected. The chain links TRBV6-1 to TRBJ1-1; D gene ambiguous. The receptor comes from a man aged 18 to 30 in good health. Some clones in this sample may be carry-over from other donors' samples. CDR3 residues: CASSATALTEAFF. The CDR3 DNA sequence: TGTGCCAGCAGTGCTACAGCTCTCACTGAAGCTTTCTTT.